The source of this TCR beta chain is a study of shared clonotypes between healthy human individuals. Only in-frame clones appear in the TCRdb table, and some are missing; sequencing was by immunoSEQ multiplex PCR. The sample carries more than 1 million clones, approximately 80% recorded once. The receptor comes from a man aged 18 to 35 in good health. Some clones in this sample may be carry-over from other donors' samples. The sample taken for sequencing was memory CD4+ T cells from PBMCs. The subset here: CD45RA-negative fraction.

The CDR3 coding sequence is TGTGCCAGCAGCGTCAGGGCCGGCTACACCTTC. It codes for CASSVRAGYTF. The genes are TRBV5-8 and TRBJ1-2; possible D gene TRBD1, 5 bases. Germline V lookup: CDR1 SGHTS, CDR2 YDEGEE. CDR3 length: 11 amino acids. Trimming removed 4 bases at V and 8 bases at J, with 9 bases between.